This T cell receptor beta chain comes out of a study of radiotherapy plus CTLA-4 blockade in lung cancer. Generated by immunoSEQ multiplex PCR, the TCRdb table keeps only in-frame clones and is missing some. The table shows almost 55,000 clones, with roughly 80% occurring only once. Per the germline V gene, CDR1 is SGHRS and CDR2 is YFSETQ. CDR3 length: 15 amino acids. Trimming shortened V by 0 bases and J by 3 bases, and 12 bases separated the two germline ends. CTLA-4 blockade with ipilimumab, together with focal radiation, was given to patients with chemo-refractory metastatic non-small-cell lung cancer. Overall study results and limits: TCR clones from tumors expanded in blood after radiotherapy plus ipilimumab.

This clone was counted a single time. What it binds is not known. V is TRBV5-1 and J is TRBJ1-2; D gene uncertain. This receptor was taken from a human donor with non-small cell lung cancer who had a partial response to radiotherapy plus ipilimumab. Sequencing used peripheral blood, obtained from a patient treated with radiotherapy plus ipilimumab. The CDR3 sequence is CASSLGGGDDYGYTF. The CDR3 coding sequence is TGCGCCAGCAGCTTGGGAGGTGGTGATGACTATGGCTACACCTTC.